This T cell receptor beta chain is from a study of OX40 agonist ivuxolimab in advanced cancers. On this clone: What it recognizes is unknown.

Profiling relied on immunoSEQ multiplex PCR, and the TCRdb table lists in-frame clones only, not all of them. The table lists 90,000 or so clones, around 90% of them singletons. Study-level results: At doses 0.1 to 3.0 mg/kg, CD4+ and CD8+ clones expanded.

Blood samples were obtained at baseline, cycle 4 day 1, and cycle 7 day 1. Germline assignment: CDR1 GTSNPN and CDR2 SVGIG (reference sequence). The CDR3 spans 16 residues. V trimming: 3 bases; J trimming: 0 bases; junction bases outside the gene matches: 11. The clonotype was recovered from an adult with an advanced solid tumor such as melanoma, head and neck, liver or kidney cancer. This chain connects TRBV30 to TRBJ2-7; the match to TRBD2 covers 7 bases. Sequences were derived from CD4+ or CD8+ T cells sorted from blood, sampled in a trial of the OX40 agonist ivuxolimab. The CDR3 region is CAWSMPGRGSSYEQYV. The CDR3 nucleotides are TGTGCCTGGAGCATGCCCGGGCGGGGGAGCTCCTACGAGCAGTACGTC.